The 26 T cell receptor beta chains presented below share a single source sample, sequenced in a study of T cell changes during pregnancy in multiple sclerosis. Here immunoSEQ multiplex PCR was the method, and the copy in TCRdb shows in-frame clones only, minus some. Of around 50,000 clones listed, approximately 90% are singletons. Sequenced here: CD4+ T cells from peripheral blood mononuclear cells, sampled after pregnancy. These receptors all stem from a female donor in good health, enrolled as a control in a pregnancy study.

J is TRBJ1-1 and V is TRBV5-4; D is unclear. The V gene lost 1 base and the J gene lost 0 bases, with 4 bases spanning the gap. This CDR3 region has 13 residues. CDR1 and CDR2 (germline): SGHNT, YYREEE (reference sequence). The CDR3 loop reads CASSLSVNTEAFF. The CDR3 DNA reads as TGTGCCAGCAGCTTGTCGGTGAACACTGAAGCTTTCTTT.

This chain links TRBV2 with TRBJ2-7, with D tentatively TRBD1 (5 bases). With 7 bases removed from V and 2 bases from J, the gap between germline ends came to 6 bases. The V gene's germline CDR1 is SNHLY and CDR2 FYNNEI. This CDR3 has 11 amino acids. CDR3 coding DNA: TGTGCCAGCACGACAGCCTACGAGCAGTACTTC. Translation: CASTTAYEQYF. Full variable domain (missing parts from reference TRBV2 and TRBJ2-7): EPEVTQTPSHQVTQMGQEVILRCVPISNHLYFYWYRQILGQKVEFLVSFYNNEISEKSEIFDDQFSVERPDGSNFTLKIRSTKLEDSAMYFCASTTAYEQYFGPGTRLTVT.

The J gene is TRBJ2-4, the V gene TRBV15, with D hard to call. Germline V lookup: CDR1 LNHNV, CDR2 YYDKDF (reference sequence). The CDR3 runs 13 residues. The V end was cut by 0 bases, the J end by 9 bases, with 9 bases between. CDR3 loop: CATSRDREAIQYF. The CDR3 DNA reads TGTGCCACCAGCAGAGATCGCGAAGCCATTCAGTACTTC.

The chain carries TRBV7-2 and TRBJ2-5, with 9 bases that match TRBD2. The CDR3 sequence is 17 residues long. V was clipped by 2 bases and J by 3 bases; unmatched bases: 10. Germline V gene data show CDR1 as SGHTA and CDR2 as FQGNSA. CDR3 loop: CASSLRASSGAEETQYF. In DNA form, the CDR3 reads TGTGCCAGCAGCTTAAGAGCTTCTAGCGGGGCTGAAGAGACCCAGTACTTC.

The CDR3 DNA is TGTGCAAGTCGCTTAGCCTTCGTCTCAAGGACAGGGCAAATGGCACCCCTCCACTTT. Residues: CASRLAFVSRTGQMAPLHF. The V and J genes are TRBV12-2 and TRBJ1-6; the table assigns TRBD1, which was not confirmed against the DNA. TRBV12-2 is a recognized pseudogene. The CDR3 loop spans 19 amino acids.

On this clone itself: In the same sample, other DNA sequences code for this CDR3. The chain joins TRBV7-9 to TRBJ2-7; tentative D call: TRBD2 (5 bases). The CDR3 runs 12 residues. V was pared by 2 bases and J by 3 bases, with 5 bases between. Germline V gene lookup returns CDR1 SEHNR and CDR2 FQNEAQ (reference sequence). CDR3 bases: TGTGCCAGCAGCTTAAGCGGCTACGAGCAGTACTTC. Protein sequence: CASSLSGYEQYF.

V is TRBV18 and J is TRBJ2-5; no firm D call. The CDR3 covers 12 residues. The ends were cut back, 6 bases at V and 5 bases at J, with 10 bases in the middle. Per germline, CDR1 KGHSH and CDR2 LQKENI. CDR3 sequence: CASSLLEETQYF. CDR3 DNA sequence: TGTGCCAGCTCCCTTCTTGAGGAGACCCAGTACTTC.

This clone was detected only a few times. The chain has TRBV6-1 and TRBJ1-3; D is possibly TRBD1 (5 bases). Trimming took 1 base from V and 4 from J, leaving 17 bases between them. The CDR3 is 17 amino acids. Germline values: CDR1 MNHNS, CDR2 SASEGT. The CDR3 DNA follows: TGTGCCAGCAGTGAAGTCACAGGCCTCTTGGGAGGAAACACCATATATTTT. Protein: CASSEVTGLLGGNTIYF.

This chain joins TRBV19 and TRBJ2-1; tentatively, D is TRBD2 (6 bases). Per the germline V gene, CDR1 is LNHDA and CDR2 is SQIVND (reference sequence). There are 14 residues in the CDR3. The V gene lost 1 base and the J gene lost 12 bases, with 16 bases spanning the gap. The CDR3 is CASSIGGTQRGQFF. CDR3 DNA sequence: TGTGCCAGTAGTATAGGCGGGACTCAACGCGGGCAGTTCTTC.

This clone came up a few times. This rearrangement joins TRBV28 to TRBJ1-2; 11 bases align to TRBD1. Germline CDR1 and CDR2: MDHEN and SYDVKM. CDR3 length equals 14 residues. V lost 5 bases, J lost 7 bases, and 6 bases stayed unmatched. The CDR3 region is CASSVPGTGGGYTF. The CDR3 DNA sequence: TGTGCCAGCAGTGTACCCGGGACAGGGGGTGGCTACACCTTC.

V is TRBV28 and J is TRBJ2-1, with D uncertain. The CDR3 has 11 residues. With 7 bases removed from V and 6 bases from J, the gap between germline ends came to 7 bases. Germline assignment: CDR1 MDHEN and CDR2 SYDVKM. The CDR3 DNA is TGTGCCAGCATCAGAAGCAATGAGCAGTTCTTC. It is translated as CASIRSNEQFF.

The V call is TRBV4-1, the J call TRBJ2-3, with TRBD2 matching 10 bases. Germline values: CDR1 MGHRA, CDR2 YSYEKL. CDR3 size: 14 residues. The V gene end was trimmed by 6 bases and the J gene end by 5 bases; junction bases not matched to a gene: 5. The CDR3 sequence: CASRGAGGQDTQYF. CDR3 DNA sequence: TGCGCCAGCAGGGGAGCGGGGGGGCAAGATACGCAGTATTTT.

The chain's CDR3 is CASSLGTGVYNEQFF. The CDR3, as DNA: TGCGCCAGCAGCCTGGGGACAGGGGTCTACAATGAGCAGTTCTTC. The chain carries TRBV4-1 and TRBJ2-1; 10 nucleotides match TRBD1. CDR3 length equals 15 residues. Germline V gives CDR1 MGHRA, CDR2 YSYEKL. The trim removed 4 bases at V and 3 bases at J, leaving 3 bases unmatched.

The rearrangement uses TRBV6-5 and TRBJ1-2; tentative D call: TRBD1 (6 bases). CDR3 size: 13 residues. V lost 6 bases to trimming and J lost 5 bases, with 13 bases between them. The germline gives CDR1 MNHEY, CDR2 SVGAGI. The CDR3 is CASRDGTPYGYTF. CDR3 coding DNA: TGTGCCAGCAGGGACGGGACACCATATGGCTACACCTTC.

J is TRBJ2-7 and V is TRBV28; D possibly corresponds to TRBD1 (5 bases). V lost 5 bases and J 4 bases, leaving 9 bases between the germline ends. Germline CDR1 reads MDHEN; CDR2 reads SYDVKM. The CDR3 length is 12 residues. As DNA, the CDR3 is TGTGCCAGCAGTCCGACAGTATACGAGCAGTACTTC. It encodes CASSPTVYEQYF.

The chain joins TRBV29-1 to TRBJ1-1; possible D gene TRBD1, 5 bases. The ends were cut back, 2 bases at V and 2 bases at J, with 9 bases in the middle. Germline loops: CDR1 SQVTM, CDR2 ANQGSEA. There are 13 residues in the CDR3. In nucleotides, the CDR3 is TGCAGCGTTGAATCCAGGGCAAACACTGAAGCTTTCTTT. It translates to CSVESRANTEAFF. The full variable domain, with the rest looked up from reference TRBV29-1 and TRBJ1-1, is SAVISQKPSRDICQRGTSLTIQCQVDSQVTMMFWYRQQPGQSLTLIATANQGSEATYESGFVIDKFPISRPNLTFSTLTVSNMSPEDSSIYLCSVESRANTEAFFGQGTRLTVV.

This rearrangement joins TRBV9 to TRBJ2-5; TRBD1 aligns across 9 bases. V was clipped by 0 bases and J by 7 bases; unmatched bases: 7. The CDR3 runs 15 residues. The germline CDR1 and CDR2 sequences are SGDLS and YYNGEE. The chain's CDR3 is CASSVGDREWLTQYF. CDR3 sequence (DNA): TGTGCCAGCAGCGTAGGGGACAGGGAGTGGTTGACCCAGTACTTC. Full variable domain (remainder filled in from reference TRBV9 and TRBJ2-5): DSGVTQTPKHLITATGQRVTLRCSPRSGDLSVYWYQQSLDQGLQFLIQYYNGEERAKGNILERFSAQQFPDLHSELNLSSLELGDSALYFCASSVGDREWLTQYFGPGTRLLVL.

The chain carries TRBV6-6 and TRBJ2-2; 9 bases are a match to TRBD1. The CDR3 is 15 residues long. Losses at the gene ends were 6 bases for V and 8 bases for J; bases not matched to a gene: 10. Germline assignment: CDR1 MNHNY and CDR2 SVGAGI (reference sequence). This CDR3 reads CASRKDRGASGELFF. CDR3 nucleotide sequence: TGTGCCAGCAGAAAAGACAGGGGGGCTTCTGGGGAGCTGTTTTTT.

J is TRBJ2-3 and V is TRBV7-6; 14 bases are a match to TRBD2. Trimming at V came to 4 bases and at J to 6 bases, leaving 12 bases not matched to a gene. Germline V gene lookup returns CDR1 SGHVS and CDR2 FNYEAQ. CDR3 length: 18 residues. CDR3 residues: CASSSGETSGGEGDTQYF. CDR3 coding DNA: TGTGCCAGCAGCTCTGGTGAGACTAGCGGGGGGGAGGGGGATACGCAGTATTTT.

The V gene is TRBV28, the J gene TRBJ2-5, with 10 bases matching TRBD1. The CDR3 runs to 15 residues. Germline trimming cut 6 bases from V and 0 bases from J; bases unmatched to any gene: 4. Germline V gives CDR1 MDHEN, CDR2 SYDVKM. The CDR3 here is CASSPGTGDQETQYF. For the CDR3, the DNA is TGTGCCAGCAGCCCCGGGACAGGGGACCAAGAGACCCAGTACTTC. Looking up the rest from reference TRBV28 and TRBJ2-5 gives the full variable domain: DVKVTQSSRYLVKRTGEKVFLECVQDMDHENMFWYRQDPGLGLRLIYFSYDVKMKEKGDIPEGYSVSREKKERFSLILESASTNQTSMYLCASSPGTGDQETQYFGPGTRLLVL.

This chain connects TRBV6-1 to TRBJ2-7; D is unclear. Trimming shortened V by 7 bases and J by 5 bases, and 9 bases separated the two germline ends. Germline V gene sequence: CDR1 MNHNS, CDR2 SASEGT. This CDR3 has 11 amino acids. CDR3 sequence reads: CASTAIHEQYF. The CDR3 bases are TGTGCCAGCACCGCGATCCACGAGCAGTACTTC.

A note on this clone: Other DNA sequences in this specimen translate into the identical CDR3. This rearrangement joins TRBV5-6 to TRBJ1-5, with TRBD1 matching 7 bases. CDR1 is SGHDT and CDR2 is YYEEEE in the germline V gene. The CDR3 length is 13 residues. V lost 0 bases, J lost 6 bases, and 0 bases stayed unmatched. This chain's CDR3 is CASSLDRGQPQHF. The CDR3 DNA is TGTGCCAGCAGCTTGGACAGGGGTCAGCCCCAGCATTTT.

V is TRBV7-2 and J is TRBJ2-5; perhaps TRBD2 as D (7 bases). CDR3 length: 15 amino acids. V gave up 5 bases and J gave up 3 bases, with 16 bases separating them. Germline V gene lookup returns CDR1 SGHTA and CDR2 FQGNSA. CDR3: CASSVGGGGKETQYF. CDR3 sequence (DNA): TGTGCCAGCAGCGTCGGGGGCGGGGGCAAAGAGACCCAGTACTTC.

V usage is TRBV7-9 and J usage is TRBJ1-1, with D possibly TRBD1 on 6 matching bases. Trimming took off 5 bases at V and 8 bases at J, with 18 bases between the two ends. The germline V gene has CDR1 SEHNR and CDR2 FQNEAQ (reference sequence). The CDR3 extends over 14 amino acids. The CDR3 nucleotides read TGTGCCAGCAGCGGAGAGGGGGGGGGCAGAGAAGCTTTCTTT. It codes for CASSGEGGGREAFF.

The gene calls are TRBV4-1 and TRBJ1-4; no definite D call. Germline V lookup: CDR1 MGHRA, CDR2 YSYEKL. V gave up 4 bases and J gave up 7 bases, with 10 bases separating them. The CDR3 has 13 amino acids. The CDR3 DNA reads as TGCGCCAGCAGCCTGCTTGAGGGTGAAAAACTGTTTTTT. Translation gives CASSLLEGEKLFF.

With regard to this clone: At one end, the junction sequence differs from germline, possibly due to a read error. The J gene is TRBJ1-2, the V gene TRBV28; tentative D call: TRBD1 (6 bases). The CDR3 contains 13 residues. The germline V gene has CDR1 MDHEN and CDR2 SYDVKM. DNA for the CDR3: TGTGCCAGCAGGAGGGGGGGCGCATATGTCTACACCTTC. This translates into CASRRGGAYVYTF.